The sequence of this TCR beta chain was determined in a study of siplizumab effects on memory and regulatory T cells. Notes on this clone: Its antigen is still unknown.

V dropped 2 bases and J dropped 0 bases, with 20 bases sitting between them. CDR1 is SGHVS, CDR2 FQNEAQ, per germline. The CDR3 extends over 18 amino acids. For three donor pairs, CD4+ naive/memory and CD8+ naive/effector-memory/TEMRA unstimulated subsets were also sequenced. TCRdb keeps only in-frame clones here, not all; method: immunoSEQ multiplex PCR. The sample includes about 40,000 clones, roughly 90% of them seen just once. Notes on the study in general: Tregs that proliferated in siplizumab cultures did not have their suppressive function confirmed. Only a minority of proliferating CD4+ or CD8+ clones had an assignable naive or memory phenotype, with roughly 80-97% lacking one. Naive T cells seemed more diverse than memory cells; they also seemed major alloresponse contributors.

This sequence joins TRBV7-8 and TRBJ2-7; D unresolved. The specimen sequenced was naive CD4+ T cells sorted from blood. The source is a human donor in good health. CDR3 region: CASSLIVSSSGSSYEQYF. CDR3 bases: TGTGCCAGCAGCTTAATTGTTTCGTCCAGTGGAAGCTCCTACGAGCAGTACTTC.